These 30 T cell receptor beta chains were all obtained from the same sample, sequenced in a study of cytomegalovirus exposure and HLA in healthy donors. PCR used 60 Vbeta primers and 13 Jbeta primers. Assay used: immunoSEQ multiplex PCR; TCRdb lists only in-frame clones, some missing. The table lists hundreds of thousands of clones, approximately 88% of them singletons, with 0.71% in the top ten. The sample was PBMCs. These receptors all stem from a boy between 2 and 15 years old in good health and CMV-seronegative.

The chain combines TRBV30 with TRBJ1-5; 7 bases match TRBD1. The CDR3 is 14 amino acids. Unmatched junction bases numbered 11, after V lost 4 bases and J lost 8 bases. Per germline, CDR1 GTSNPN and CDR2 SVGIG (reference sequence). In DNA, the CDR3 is TGTGCCTGGACCCCCACAGGGGAGGTAAAGCCCCAGCATTTT. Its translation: CAWTPTGEVKPQHF.

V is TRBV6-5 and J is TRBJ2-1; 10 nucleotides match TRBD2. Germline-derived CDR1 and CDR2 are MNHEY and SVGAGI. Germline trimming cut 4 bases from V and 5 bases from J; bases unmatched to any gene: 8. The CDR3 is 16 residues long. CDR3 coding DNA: TGTGCCAGCAGTTTCCCTTCTAGCGGGGGCGACAATGAGCAGTTCTTC. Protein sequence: CASSFPSSGGDNEQFF.

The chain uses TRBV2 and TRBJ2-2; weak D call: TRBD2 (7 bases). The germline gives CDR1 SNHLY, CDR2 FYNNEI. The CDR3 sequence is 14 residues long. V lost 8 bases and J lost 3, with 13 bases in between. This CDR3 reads CASRRGAYTGELFF. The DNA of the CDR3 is TGTGCCAGCCGACGGGGGGCGTACACCGGGGAGCTGTTTTTT.

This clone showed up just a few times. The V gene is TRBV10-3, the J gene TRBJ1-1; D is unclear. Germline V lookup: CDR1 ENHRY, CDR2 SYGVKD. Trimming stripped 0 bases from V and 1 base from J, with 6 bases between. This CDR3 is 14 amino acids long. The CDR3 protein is CAISESAENTEAFF. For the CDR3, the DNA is TGTGCCATCAGTGAGTCGGCTGAGAACACTGAAGCTTTCTTT.

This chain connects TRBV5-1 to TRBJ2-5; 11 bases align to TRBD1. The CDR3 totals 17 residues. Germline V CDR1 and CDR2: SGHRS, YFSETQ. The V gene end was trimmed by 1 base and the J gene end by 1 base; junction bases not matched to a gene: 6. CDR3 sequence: CASSLFTGQGVQETQYF. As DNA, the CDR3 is TGCGCCAGCAGCTTGTTTACGGGACAGGGGGTCCAAGAGACCCAGTACTTC.

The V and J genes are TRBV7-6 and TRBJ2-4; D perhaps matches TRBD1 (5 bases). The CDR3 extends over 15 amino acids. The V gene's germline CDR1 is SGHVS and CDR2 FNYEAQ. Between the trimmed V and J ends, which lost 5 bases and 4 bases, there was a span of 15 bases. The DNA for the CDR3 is TGTGCCAGCAGCGTGGAGCCAGGGATAAAAAACATTCAGTACTTC. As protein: CASSVEPGIKNIQYF.

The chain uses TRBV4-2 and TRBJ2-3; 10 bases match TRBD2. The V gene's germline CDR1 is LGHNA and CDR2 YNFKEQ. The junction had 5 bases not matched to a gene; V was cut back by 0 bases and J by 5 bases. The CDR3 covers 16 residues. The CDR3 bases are TGTGCCAGCAGCCAAGAAGCAAGCGGGGGGGGAGATACGCAGTATTTT. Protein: CASSQEASGGGDTQYF.

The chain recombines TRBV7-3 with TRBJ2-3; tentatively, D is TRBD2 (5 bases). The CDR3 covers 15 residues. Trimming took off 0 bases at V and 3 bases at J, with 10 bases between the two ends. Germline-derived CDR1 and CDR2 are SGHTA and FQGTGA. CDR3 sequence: CASSLTPEGTDTQYF. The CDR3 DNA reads TGTGCCAGCAGCTTAACCCCCGAGGGTACAGATACGCAGTATTTT.

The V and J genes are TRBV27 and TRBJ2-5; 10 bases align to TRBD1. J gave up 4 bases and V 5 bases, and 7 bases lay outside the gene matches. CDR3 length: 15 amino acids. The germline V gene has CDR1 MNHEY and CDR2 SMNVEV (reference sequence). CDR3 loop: CASSTGTGARETQYF. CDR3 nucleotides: TGTGCCAGCAGTACCGGGACAGGGGCGCGAGAGACCCAGTACTTC.

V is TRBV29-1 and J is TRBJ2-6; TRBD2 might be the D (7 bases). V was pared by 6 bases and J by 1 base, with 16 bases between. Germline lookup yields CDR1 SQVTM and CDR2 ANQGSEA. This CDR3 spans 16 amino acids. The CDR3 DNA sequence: TGCAGCGTGCTCGGAGGGGGGGATTCTGGGGCCAACGTCCTGACTTTC. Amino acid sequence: CSVLGGGDSGANVLTF.

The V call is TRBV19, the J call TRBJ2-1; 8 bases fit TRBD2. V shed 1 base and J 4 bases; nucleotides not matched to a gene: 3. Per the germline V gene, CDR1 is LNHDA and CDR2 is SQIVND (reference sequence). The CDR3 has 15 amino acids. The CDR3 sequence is CASSIGSGNYNEQFF. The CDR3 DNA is TGTGCCAGTAGTATAGGTAGCGGGAATTACAATGAGCAGTTCTTC.

The CDR3 sequence: CASSQGLAGGPISDTQYF. The CDR3 DNA reads as TGTGCCAGCAGCCAAGGCTTAGCGGGAGGGCCTATCTCAGATACGCAGTATTTT. This sequence joins TRBV14 and TRBJ2-3; 11 nucleotides match TRBD2. V lost 1 base to trimming and J lost 4 bases; unmatched junction nucleotides: 10. Germline V CDR1 and CDR2: SGHDN, FVKESK. This CDR3 is 18 amino acids long.

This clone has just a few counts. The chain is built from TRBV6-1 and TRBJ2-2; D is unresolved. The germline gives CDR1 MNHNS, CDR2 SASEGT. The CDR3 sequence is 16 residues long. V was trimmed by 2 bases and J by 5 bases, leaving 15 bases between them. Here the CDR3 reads CASSEILTLRTGELFF. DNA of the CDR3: TGTGCCAGCAGTGAAATCCTTACGTTGAGGACCGGGGAGCTGTTTTTT.

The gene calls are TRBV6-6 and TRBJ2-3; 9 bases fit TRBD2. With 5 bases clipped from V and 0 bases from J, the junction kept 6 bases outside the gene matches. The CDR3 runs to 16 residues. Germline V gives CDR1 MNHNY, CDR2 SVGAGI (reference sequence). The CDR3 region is CASSGGAGGSTDTQYF. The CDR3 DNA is TGTGCCAGCAGTGGGGGGGCGGGGGGGAGCACAGATACGCAGTATTTT.

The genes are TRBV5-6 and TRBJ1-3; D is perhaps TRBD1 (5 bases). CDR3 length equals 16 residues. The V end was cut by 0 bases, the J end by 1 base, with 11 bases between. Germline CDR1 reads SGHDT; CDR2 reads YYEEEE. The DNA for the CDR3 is TGTGCCAGCAGCTTGGAAACAGGTCGTTCTGGAAACACCATATATTTT. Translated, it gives CASSLETGRSGNTIYF.

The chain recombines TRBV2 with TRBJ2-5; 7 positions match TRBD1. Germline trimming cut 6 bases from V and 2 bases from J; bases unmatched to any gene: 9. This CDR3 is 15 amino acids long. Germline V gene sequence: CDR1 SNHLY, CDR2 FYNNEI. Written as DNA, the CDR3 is TGTGCCAGCAGCGCCGGGACAGCCGTACAAGAGACCCAGTACTTC. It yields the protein CASSAGTAVQETQYF.

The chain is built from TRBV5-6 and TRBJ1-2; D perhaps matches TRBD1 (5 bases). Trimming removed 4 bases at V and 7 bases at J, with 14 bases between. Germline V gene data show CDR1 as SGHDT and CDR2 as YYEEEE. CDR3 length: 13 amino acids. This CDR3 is CASSPPRGSGYTF. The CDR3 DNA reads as TGTGCCAGCAGCCCTCCGCGGGGGTCTGGCTACACCTTC.

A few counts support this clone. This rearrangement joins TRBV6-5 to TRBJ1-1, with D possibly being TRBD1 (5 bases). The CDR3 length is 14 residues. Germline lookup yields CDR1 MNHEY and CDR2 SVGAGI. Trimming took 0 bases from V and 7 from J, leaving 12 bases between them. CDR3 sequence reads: CASSYSYGGDEAFF. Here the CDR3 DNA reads TGTGCCAGCAGTTACTCGTACGGGGGTGATGAAGCTTTCTTT.

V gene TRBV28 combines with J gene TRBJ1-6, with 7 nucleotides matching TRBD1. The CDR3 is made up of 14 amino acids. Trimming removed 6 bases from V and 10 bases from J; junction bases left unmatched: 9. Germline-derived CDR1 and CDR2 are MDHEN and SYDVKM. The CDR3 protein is CASSLLSRGSPLHF. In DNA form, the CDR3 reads TGTGCCAGCAGCCTACTATCCAGGGGGTCACCCCTCCACTTT.

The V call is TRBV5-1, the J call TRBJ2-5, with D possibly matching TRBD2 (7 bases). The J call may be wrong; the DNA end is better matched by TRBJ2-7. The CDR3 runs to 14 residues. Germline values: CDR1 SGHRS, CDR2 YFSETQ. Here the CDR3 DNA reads TGCGCCAGCAGTCGGGGGGCGTCAGAAAACGAGCAGTACTTC. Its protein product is CASSRGASENEQYF.

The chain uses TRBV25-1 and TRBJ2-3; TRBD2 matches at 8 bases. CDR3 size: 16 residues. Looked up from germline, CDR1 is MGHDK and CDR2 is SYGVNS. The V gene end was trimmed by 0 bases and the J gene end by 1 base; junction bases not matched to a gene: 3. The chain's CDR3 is CASSEYIGGGTDTQYF. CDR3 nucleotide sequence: TGTGCCAGCAGTGAATATATCGGGGGGGGCACAGATACGCAGTATTTT.

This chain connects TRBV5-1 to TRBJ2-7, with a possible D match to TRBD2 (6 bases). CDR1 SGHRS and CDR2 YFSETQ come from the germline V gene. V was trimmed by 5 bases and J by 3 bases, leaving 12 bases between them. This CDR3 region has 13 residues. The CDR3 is CASSTSGSYEQYF. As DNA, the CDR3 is TGCGCCAGCAGTACCTCCGGGAGCTACGAGCAGTACTTC.

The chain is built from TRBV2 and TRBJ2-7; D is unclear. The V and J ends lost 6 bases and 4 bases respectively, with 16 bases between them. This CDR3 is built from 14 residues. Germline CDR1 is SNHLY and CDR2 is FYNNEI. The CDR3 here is CASRIHPDGYEQYF. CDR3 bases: TGTGCCAGCAGGATCCACCCCGACGGGTACGAGCAGTACTTC.

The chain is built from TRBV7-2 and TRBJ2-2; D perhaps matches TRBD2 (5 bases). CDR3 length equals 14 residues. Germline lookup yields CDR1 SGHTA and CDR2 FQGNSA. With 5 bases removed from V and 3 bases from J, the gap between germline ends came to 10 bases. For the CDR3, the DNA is TGTGCCAGCAGCCCTAGGAGGTACACCGGGGAGCTGTTTTTT. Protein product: CASSPRRYTGELFF.

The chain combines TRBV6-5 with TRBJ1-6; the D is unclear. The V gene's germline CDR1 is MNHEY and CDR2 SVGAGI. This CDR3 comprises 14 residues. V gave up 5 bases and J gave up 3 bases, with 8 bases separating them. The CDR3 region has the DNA TGTGCCAGCAGTAACAGAATCTATAATTCACCCCTCCACTTT. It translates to CASSNRIYNSPLHF.

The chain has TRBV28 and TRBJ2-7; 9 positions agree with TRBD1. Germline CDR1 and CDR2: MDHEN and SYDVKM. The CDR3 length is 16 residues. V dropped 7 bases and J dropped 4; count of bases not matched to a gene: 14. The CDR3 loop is CASTQMGGDRDYEQYF. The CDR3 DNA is TGTGCCAGCACTCAAATGGGGGGGGACAGGGATTACGAGCAGTACTTC.

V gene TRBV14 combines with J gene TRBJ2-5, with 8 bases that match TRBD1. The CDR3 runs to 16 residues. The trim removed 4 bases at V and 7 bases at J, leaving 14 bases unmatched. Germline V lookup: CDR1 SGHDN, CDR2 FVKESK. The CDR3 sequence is CASSPIEGQGWMTQYF. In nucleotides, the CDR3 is TGTGCCAGCAGCCCGATTGAAGGACAGGGATGGATGACCCAGTACTTC.

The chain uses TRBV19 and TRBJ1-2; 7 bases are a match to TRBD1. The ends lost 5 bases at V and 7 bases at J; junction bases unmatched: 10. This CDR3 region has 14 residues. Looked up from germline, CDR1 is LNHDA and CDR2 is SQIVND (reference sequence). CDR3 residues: CASSYSGTVGGYTF. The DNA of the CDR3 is TGTGCCAGTAGTTACTCCGGGACAGTAGGTGGCTACACCTTC.

The CDR3 DNA follows: TGTGCCAGCAGTTTACGGAGTGAAGCTTTCTTT. Protein product: CASSLRSEAFF. The V and J genes are TRBV28 and TRBJ1-1, with D unclear. The germline V gene encodes CDR1 MDHEN and CDR2 SYDVKM. V lost 2 bases and J lost 7, with 5 bases in between. The CDR3 length is 11 residues.

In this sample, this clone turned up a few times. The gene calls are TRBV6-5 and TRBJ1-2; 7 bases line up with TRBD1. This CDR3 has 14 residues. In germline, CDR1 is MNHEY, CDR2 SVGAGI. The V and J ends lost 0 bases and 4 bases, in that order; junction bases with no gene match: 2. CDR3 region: CASSYSGQRYGYTF. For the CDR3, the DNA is TGTGCCAGCAGTTACTCGGGACAGCGCTATGGCTACACCTTC.